These 23 T cell receptor beta chains were all obtained from the same sample, sequenced in a study of identical twins. TCRdb independently ran MiXCR on the 5' RACE reads; one entry per CDR3 protein. This sample has about 700,000 distinct CDR3 sequences, with around 6% found just once. Sequencing was performed on naive T cells sorted from blood. These receptors originate from a man between 18 and 35 years old in good health.

This clonotype has ten or more counts. The V call is TRBV12-3 or TRBV12-4, the J call TRBJ2-7, with TRBD2 matching over 10 bases. Trimming removed 1 base from V and 4 bases from J; junction bases left unmatched: 1. The CDR3 is made up of 14 amino acids. CDR3 DNA sequence: TGTGCCAGCAGTTTAGAGGGACTAGCGTACGAGCAGTACTTC. Its translation: CASSLEGLAYEQYF.

J is TRBJ2-1 and V is TRBV30, with D maybe TRBD2 (6 bases). The germline gives CDR1 GTSNPN, CDR2 SVGIG (reference sequence). This CDR3 comprises 12 residues. V was cut by 8 bases and J by 10 bases, with 18 bases left in between. CDR3: CAGSVGGLEQFF. CDR3 in DNA: TGTGCCGGATCGGTGGGGGGTTTGGAGCAGTTCTTC.

The chain recombines TRBV28 with TRBJ2-4; 9 nucleotides match TRBD1. V lost 5 bases, J lost 13 bases, and 3 bases stayed unmatched. The CDR3 sequence is 11 residues long. From germline, CDR1 is MDHEN and CDR2 SYDVKM. The CDR3 region has the DNA TGTGCCAGCAGTATAGGACAGGGGCAGTACTTC. This encodes CASSIGQGQYF.

V usage is TRBV29-1 and J usage is TRBJ2-2; weak D call: TRBD1 (7 bases). The CDR3 runs 13 residues. Germline CDR1 and CDR2: SQVTM and ANQGSEA. V was shortened by 4 bases and J by 5 bases, with 11 bases between the two germline ends. CDR3 loop: CSVVAGGTGELFF. In nucleotides, the CDR3 is TGCAGCGTTGTGGCAGGGGGGACCGGGGAGCTGTTTTTT.

This clonotype was recorded a few times. This chain joins TRBV7-2 and TRBJ1-1, with unresolved D. The germline V gene has CDR1 SGHTA and CDR2 FQGNSA. This CDR3 region has 13 residues. Trimming cost V 5 bases and J 5 bases, with 12 bases left between them. CDR3 sequence (DNA): TGTGCCAGCAGCCTTGCCCGACAAACTGAAGCTTTCTTT. The encoded protein is CASSLARQTEAFF.

This clonotype was seen at least ten times. The chain couples TRBV27 to TRBJ1-5; no clear D. Germline V gives CDR1 MNHEY, CDR2 SMNVEV (reference sequence). The length of the CDR3 is 13 residues. Trimming left V 4 bases short and J 5 bases short, with 9 bases between. DNA of the CDR3: TGTGCCAGCAGTTCCCGAAGGCATCAGCCCCAGCATTTT. Its protein product is CASSSRRHQPQHF.

This clonotype was counted only a few times. V and J are TRBV7-3 and TRBJ2-1; no firm D call. The CDR3 extends over 12 amino acids. V lost 10 bases to trimming and J lost 7 bases, with 14 bases between them. CDR1 SGHTA and CDR2 FQGTGA come from the germline V gene. The CDR3 here is CAKRKRGNEQFF. Here the CDR3 DNA reads TGTGCCAAAAGAAAGAGAGGAAATGAGCAGTTCTTC.

This clonotype has a count of ten or more. The chain joins TRBV12-3 or TRBV12-4 to TRBJ1-2, with D unresolved. The CDR3 is made up of 14 amino acids. V was trimmed by 5 bases and J by 8 bases, leaving 18 bases between them. This chain's CDR3 is CASSQLLPLRGYTF. The CDR3 region has the DNA TGTGCCAGCAGTCAATTGCTCCCTCTTCGGGGCTACACCTTC.

Here the CDR3 reads CASSRSRDGYTF. The DNA of the CDR3 is TGTGCCAGCAGCCGCTCGAGGGACGGCTACACCTTC. The rearrangement uses TRBV14 and TRBJ1-2, with D possibly TRBD1 on 5 matching bases. The CDR3 sequence is 12 residues long. V lost 4 bases to trimming and J lost 8 bases, with 11 bases between them. The germline gives CDR1 SGHDN, CDR2 FVKESK.

A few counts support this clonotype. The chain is built from TRBV6-5 and TRBJ2-1; the match to TRBD2 covers 9 bases. The V gene end was trimmed by 2 bases and the J gene end by 7 bases; junction bases not matched to a gene: 12. The CDR3 has 17 residues. Germline-derived CDR1 and CDR2 are MNHEY and SVGAGI. The CDR3 sequence: CASSYPAETSGFNEQFF. In nucleotides, the CDR3 is TGTGCCAGCAGTTACCCTGCCGAGACTAGCGGCTTTAATGAGCAGTTCTTC.

Only a few counts were recorded for this clonotype. This chain connects TRBV6-2 or TRBV6-3 to TRBJ2-1; 7 positions match TRBD2. The CDR3 is made up of 17 amino acids. The trim removed 2 bases at V and 1 base at J, leaving 8 bases unmatched. Per the germline V gene, CDR1 is MNHEY and CDR2 is SVGEGT. In nucleotides, the CDR3 is TGTGCCAGCAGTTACGACACAGCGGGGCCGTCCTACAATGAGCAGTTCTTC. This codes for CASSYDTAGPSYNEQFF.

This clonotype was observed at least ten times. This chain connects TRBV29-1 to TRBJ1-4; 8 bases are shared with TRBD1. CDR1 SQVTM and CDR2 ANQGSEA come from the germline V gene. Trimming removed 1 base from V and 8 bases from J; junction bases left unmatched: 12. This CDR3 has 16 amino acids. The CDR3 region has the DNA TGCAGCGTTGAAGTATTAGGGCAGGGGGCGGAAGAAAAACTGTTTTTT. Residues: CSVEVLGQGAEEKLFF.

This clonotype has at least ten counts. The chain links TRBV6-2 or TRBV6-3 to TRBJ1-1; D is unresolved. V was shortened by 3 bases and J by 1 base, with 12 bases between the two germline ends. CDR3 length: 15 residues. CDR1 MNHEY and CDR2 SVGEGT come from the germline V gene. CDR3 residues: CASSYPTAPNTEAFF. CDR3 nucleotides: TGTGCCAGCAGTTATCCGACGGCACCGAACACTGAAGCTTTCTTT.

This clonotype has at least ten counts. The chain carries TRBV20-1 and TRBJ2-1; weak D call: TRBD2 (5 bases). In germline, CDR1 is DFQATT, CDR2 SNEGSKA (reference sequence). The CDR3 consists of 13 residues. Between the trimmed V and J ends, which lost 4 bases and 0 bases, there was a span of 7 bases. CDR3 nucleotides: TGCAGTGCTACCGGGAACTCCTACAATGAGCAGTTCTTC. It yields the protein CSATGNSYNEQFF.

This clonotype was detected a few times. This sequence joins TRBV2 and TRBJ2-7, with no clear D. Germline loops: CDR1 SNHLY, CDR2 FYNNEI. This CDR3 is 15 amino acids long. The V end lost 1 base, the J end lost 2 bases, and 12 bases lay between the germline ends. CDR3 coding DNA: TGTGCCAGCAGTGAAGAGGGCGCTCGGCCCTACGAGCAGTACGTC. Protein product: CASSEEGARPYEQYV.

A few counts support this clonotype. The chain has TRBV20-1 and TRBJ2-3; 10 nucleotides match TRBD2. V gave up 7 bases and J gave up 9 bases; unmatched junction bases: 10. There are 13 residues in the CDR3. Germline V gives CDR1 DFQATT, CDR2 SNEGSKA (reference sequence). The CDR3 nucleotides are TGCAGTGGAAAGGCAGTGACTAGCGGGACGCAGTATTTT. Protein: CSGKAVTSGTQYF.

This clonotype was counted ten times or more. The CDR3 bases are TGTGCCAGCAGATCCCTGGACAGTTCTGGCTACACCTTC. Translated: CASRSLDSSGYTF. The J gene is TRBJ1-2, the V gene TRBV12-3 or TRBV12-4, with D possibly being TRBD1 (6 bases). CDR3 length equals 13 residues. The V and J ends lost 6 bases and 7 bases respectively, with 15 bases between them.

The table lists this clonotype with many counts. The rearrangement joins TRBV7-2 to TRBJ2-7; D not resolved. Germline V gene lookup returns CDR1 SGHTA and CDR2 FQGNSA. Trimming pared 4 bases from V and 3 bases from J, leaving 4 bases between. The CDR3 runs 11 residues. The CDR3 bases are TGTGCCAGCAGCTCTGACTACGAGCAGTACTTC. It yields the protein CASSSDYEQYF. The full variable domain, its missing parts supplied by reference TRBV7-2 and TRBJ2-7, is GAGVSQSPSNKVTEKGKDVELRCDPISGHTALYWYRQSLGQGLEFLIYFQGNSAPDKSGLPSDRFSAERTGGSVSTLTIQRTQQEDSAVYLCASSSDYEQYFGPGTRLTVT.

This clonotype was seen only a few times. The chain has TRBV4-1 and TRBJ2-2; D is uncertain. CDR3 size: 14 residues. V lost 4 bases, J lost 6 bases, and 12 bases lay in between. Germline V lookup: CDR1 MGHRA, CDR2 YSYEKL. DNA of the CDR3: TGCGCCAGCAGCCCCACTCTAACCGCCGGGGAGCTGTTTTTT. Translating it yields CASSPTLTAGELFF.

Ten or more counts support this clonotype. The V gene is TRBV7-6, the J gene TRBJ2-1, with D possibly TRBD2 on 5 matching bases. V lost 4 bases, J lost 8 bases, and 6 bases lay in between. The germline V gene has CDR1 SGHVS and CDR2 FNYEAQ. The CDR3 has 11 amino acids. As DNA, the CDR3 is TGTGCCAGCAGCTCCGGGGATGAGCAGTTCTTC. It specifies CASSSGDEQFF.

This clonotype was detected ten times or more. This chain links TRBV29-1 with TRBJ2-2, with 7 bases matching TRBD1. Germline values: CDR1 SQVTM, CDR2 ANQGSEA. The J segment lost 1 base and the V segment lost 5 bases, leaving 1 base of the junction unmatched. This CDR3 contains 13 residues. The CDR3 sequence: CSVTGVNTGELFF. The CDR3 DNA follows: TGCAGCGTTACAGGGGTGAACACCGGGGAGCTGTTTTTT.

In this sample, this clonotype turned up a few times. The V and J genes are TRBV6-2 or TRBV6-3 and TRBJ1-1, with D unclear. CDR1 MNHEY and CDR2 SVGEGT come from the germline V gene. V lost 8 bases, J lost 1 base, and 11 bases lay in between. This CDR3 region has 13 residues. Here the CDR3 DNA reads TGTGCCAGCCTTAAACTGGAGAACACTGAAGCTTTCTTT. This gives the protein CASLKLENTEAFF.

CDR3 region: CSVVGQIGNTIYF. CDR3 sequence (DNA): TGCAGCGTTGTGGGACAGATTGGAAACACCATATATTTT. The genes are TRBV29-1 and TRBJ1-3; 7 nucleotides line up with TRBD1. Germline V lookup: CDR1 SQVTM, CDR2 ANQGSEA. This CDR3 has 13 amino acids. The junction had 3 bases not matched to a gene; V was cut back by 4 bases and J by 3 bases.